Presented here are 30 T cell receptor beta chains from one specimen sequenced in a study of PD-L1 blockade in urothelial cancer. The time point: pretreatment peripheral blood. Repertoires were generated with immunoSEQ multiplex PCR, while TCRdb's copy carries only in-frame clones and drops some. The data hold about 43,000 clones, with more than 75% observed a single time. The material was PBMCs, obtained around atezolizumab (anti-PD-L1) treatment. The receptors originated from a man aged 60 to 75 with urothelial cancer.

V and J are TRBV5-1 and TRBJ2-7, with D possibly matching TRBD1 (6 bases). V dropped 3 bases and J dropped 2 bases, with 18 bases sitting between them. From germline, CDR1 is SGHRS and CDR2 YFSETQ. CDR3 length equals 16 residues. Here the CDR3 DNA reads TGCGCCAGCAGCTCAGGGGCGGTGTTGGGGGCCTACGAGCAGTACTTC. This gives the protein CASSSGAVLGAYEQYF.

This clone was counted between two and nine times. The chain uses TRBV5-1 and TRBJ1-5; D might be TRBD1 (5 bases). CDR1 and CDR2 from the germline V gene are SGHRS and YFSETQ. With 2 bases removed from V and 8 bases from J, the gap between germline ends came to 17 bases. This CDR3 is built from 15 residues. The CDR3 loop reads CASSFGSGGNEPQHF. The CDR3 DNA sequence: TGCGCCAGCAGCTTCGGGTCCGGGGGAAATGAGCCCCAGCATTTT. Full variable domain (missing parts from reference TRBV5-1 and TRBJ1-5): KAGVTQTPRYLIKTRGQQVTLSCSPISGHRSVSWYQQTPGQGLQFLFEYFSETQRNKGNFPGRFSGRQFSNSRSEMNVSTLELGDSALYLCASSFGSGGNEPQHFGDGTRLSIL.

The chain links TRBV7-2 to TRBJ2-5, with 10 nucleotides matching TRBD2. The CDR3 has 15 residues. Germline V gene data show CDR1 as SGHTA and CDR2 as FQGNSA. The V segment lost 5 bases and the J segment 4 bases; nucleotides outside the gene matches: 7. The CDR3 reads CASSPQRGGRETQYF. The CDR3 region has the DNA TGTGCCAGCAGCCCCCAGCGGGGGGGCCGAGAGACCCAGTACTTC.

The genes are TRBV15 and TRBJ2-3, with TRBD1 matching 7 bases. CDR1 is LNHNV and CDR2 is YYDKDF in the germline V gene (reference sequence). The trim removed 4 bases at V and 4 bases at J, leaving 8 bases unmatched. The CDR3 is 15 amino acids. DNA of the CDR3: TGTGCCACCAGCACGGGACCTCAGGGGGCAGATACGCAGTATTTT. This sequence encodes CATSTGPQGADTQYF. The full variable domain, its missing parts supplied by reference TRBV15 and TRBJ2-3, is DAMVIQNPRYQVTQFGKPVTLSCSQTLNHNVMYWYQQKSSQAPKLLFHYYDKDFNNEADTPDNFQSRRPNTSFCFLDIRSPGLGDTAMYLCATSTGPQGADTQYFGPGTRLTVL.

The CDR3 DNA sequence: TGTGCCAGCAGGAGATCCGGGACAGAGAATCAGCCCCAGCATTTT. It codes for CASRRSGTENQPQHF. The chain recombines TRBV27 with TRBJ1-5; 7 nucleotides align to TRBD1. This CDR3 has 15 residues. CDR1 is MNHEY and CDR2 is SMNVEV in the germline V gene (reference sequence). V lost 6 bases, J lost 4 bases, and 9 bases stayed unmatched.

V usage is TRBV5-1 and J usage is TRBJ1-5; 7 bases line up with TRBD1. Germline CDR1 is SGHRS and CDR2 is YFSETQ. This CDR3 has 14 residues. The J segment lost 7 bases and the V segment lost 0 bases, leaving 4 bases of the junction unmatched. CDR3 sequence reads: CASSLETGVQPQHF. CDR3 coding DNA: TGCGCCAGCAGCTTGGAAACAGGGGTCCAGCCCCAGCATTTT.

The genes are TRBV7-2 and TRBJ2-5; no clear D. V lost 3 bases and J lost 2, with 7 bases in between. CDR3 length equals 13 residues. Germline V gives CDR1 SGHTA, CDR2 FQGNSA. The CDR3 here is CASSFQRQETQYF. The CDR3 bases are TGTGCCAGCAGCTTTCAGAGGCAAGAGACCCAGTACTTC.

The rearrangement uses TRBV5-1 and TRBJ2-7, with 8 positions matching TRBD2. Germline CDR1 reads SGHRS; CDR2 reads YFSETQ. Losses at the gene ends were 3 bases for V and 3 bases for J; bases not matched to a gene: 8. The CDR3 sequence is 15 residues long. The CDR3 bases are TGCGCCAGCAGCTGGGACGGGACTAGTCTCTACGAGCAGTACTTC. Translating gives CASSWDGTSLYEQYF.

The count of this clone is one. This chain links TRBV19 with TRBJ1-1; D might be TRBD1 (6 bases). V lost 10 bases and J 5 bases, leaving 17 bases between the germline ends. The CDR3 has 13 residues. Germline CDR1 and CDR2: LNHDA and SQIVND (reference sequence). Here the CDR3 DNA reads TGTGCCACCGCAAGGGAAGACAGGACTGAAGCTTTCTTT. Translating it yields CATAREDRTEAFF.

The chain recombines TRBV21-1 with TRBJ2-5; no DNA check was done on the table's D call, TRBD2. TRBV21-1 is an annotated pseudogene. This CDR3 contains 15 residues. This chain's CDR3 is CASSKDPDSTGAQYF. The DNA for the CDR3 is TGTGCCAGCAGCAAAGATCCGGACTCGACGGGGGCCCAGTACTTC.

About this clone: The junction differs from germline at one of its ends, possibly a read error. The V and J genes are TRBV7-7 and TRBJ1-5; D gene unclear. This CDR3 has 16 amino acids. Germline V gene data show CDR1 as SSHAT and CDR2 as FNYEAQ (reference sequence). The DNA for the CDR3 is TGTGCTAGCAGCTTAGCTGGATCGGATGCTACGGGGCCCCAGCATTTT. This encodes CASSLAGSDATGPQHF.

This rearrangement joins TRBV10-2 to TRBJ1-2; D perhaps matches TRBD1 (5 bases). CDR3 size: 12 residues. The germline V and J ends were trimmed by 8 bases and 4 bases, with 11 bases remaining between them. Germline-derived CDR1 and CDR2 are WSHSY and SAAADI. CDR3 nucleotides: TGCGCCAGCGAGGGACTGAGCTATGGCTACACCTTC. Translated, it gives CASEGLSYGYTF.

The gene calls are TRBV19 and TRBJ2-4; D gene unclear. The CDR3 extends over 13 amino acids. With 4 bases removed from V and 1 base from J, the gap between germline ends came to 5 bases. CDR1 and CDR2 from the germline V gene are LNHDA and SQIVND (reference sequence). CDR3: CASSTGAKNIQYF. The CDR3 coding sequence is TGTGCCAGTAGTACCGGGGCCAAAAACATTCAGTACTTC.

CDR3 in DNA: TGTGCCAGCCGGACAGGGGGCGCAGGGTTCGGTAACACTGAAGCTTTCTTT. Translation: CASRTGGAGFGNTEAFF. The chain is built from TRBV2 and TRBJ1-1, with 11 bases that match TRBD1. V lost 8 bases and J lost 2; bases outside the gene matches: 13. The CDR3 extends over 17 amino acids. Germline V CDR1 and CDR2: SNHLY, FYNNEI.

The V gene is TRBV11-3, the J gene TRBJ2-3, with TRBD1 identical over 7 bases. In germline, CDR1 is SGHNT, CDR2 YENEEA. V shed 1 base, J shed 4 bases, and the junction held 5 bases outside the gene matches. The CDR3 is made up of 15 amino acids. The CDR3 DNA reads TGTGCCAGCAGCTTAGGGGACAGTTCATCAGATACGCAGTATTTT. It encodes CASSLGDSSSDTQYF.

Written as DNA, the CDR3 is TGTGCCAGCAGGAGCTCACAGGGCGAGGTGACTGAAGCTTTCTTT. Its protein is CASRSSQGEVTEAFF. The chain employs TRBV28 and TRBJ1-1; possibly TRBD1 for D (6 bases). Germline CDR1 MDHEN, CDR2 SYDVKM. Trimming cost V 6 bases and J 5 bases, with 19 bases left between them. This CDR3 comprises 15 residues. Drawing the rest from reference TRBV28 and TRBJ1-1, the complete variable domain is DVKVTQSSRYLVKRTGEKVFLECVQDMDHENMFWYRQDPGLGLRLIYFSYDVKMKEKGDIPEGYSVSREKKERFSLILESASTNQTSMYLCASRSSQGEVTEAFFGQGTRLTVV.

This chain's CDR3 is CASSLESSTDTQYF. The CDR3 bases are TGTGCCAGCAGCTTAGAGTCTAGCACAGATACGCAGTATTTT. The chain is built from TRBV5-6 and TRBJ2-3; D uncertain. Germline CDR1 and CDR2: SGHDT and YYEEEE. The CDR3 has 14 residues. The V end was cut by 2 bases, the J end by 0 bases, with 7 bases between.

The chain employs TRBV28 and TRBJ2-3, with D unresolved. Trimming left V 6 bases short and J 0 bases short, with 16 bases between. Germline assignment: CDR1 MDHEN and CDR2 SYDVKM. This CDR3 has 16 residues. The CDR3 DNA reads as TGTGCCAGCAGCCCCTTAGAAGTTACTAGCACAGATACGCAGTATTTT. Encoded protein: CASSPLEVTSTDTQYF.

This clone was seen a few times. The chain carries TRBV25-1 and TRBJ1-2; TRBD1 agrees at 7 bases. Trimming removed 2 bases from V and 8 bases from J; junction bases left unmatched: 8. Germline CDR1 and CDR2: MGHDK and SYGVNS. The CDR3 sequence is 14 residues long. The CDR3 DNA reads as TGTGCCAGCAGTGAACCGACAGGGTCAGGCGGCTACACCTTC. It is translated as CASSEPTGSGGYTF.

The chain couples TRBV28 to TRBJ1-3; no firm D call. Germline CDR1 reads MDHEN; CDR2 reads SYDVKM. V dropped 6 bases and J dropped 9 bases, with 24 bases sitting between them. The CDR3 is 16 amino acids. Here the CDR3 DNA reads TGTGCCAGCAGGGCGCGGCCCTTAAGTTCGAGTGCCACCATATATTTT. Residues: CASRARPLSSSATIYF.

The gene calls are TRBV4-2 and TRBJ1-2; the D gene is possibly TRBD1 (5 bases). V was clipped by 2 bases and J by 2 bases, with 15 bases between them. CDR3 size: 16 residues. CDR1 is LGHNA and CDR2 is YNFKEQ in the germline V gene. The CDR3 loop reads CASSQSGVGRNYGYTF. The CDR3, as DNA: TGTGCCAGCAGCCAATCGGGGGTGGGGCGGAACTATGGCTACACCTTC.

This chain joins TRBV5-4 and TRBJ2-3; D not resolved. The germline V and J ends were trimmed by 5 bases and 6 bases, with 13 bases remaining between them. The CDR3 is made up of 13 amino acids. Germline V gives CDR1 SGHNT, CDR2 YYREEE (reference sequence). CDR3 sequence (DNA): TGTGCCAGCAGTTTAATCGGGTTTGATACGCAGTATTTT. It yields the protein CASSLIGFDTQYF.

The rearrangement joins TRBV2 to TRBJ1-5; TRBD1 aligns across 9 bases. Trimming took 6 bases from V and 6 from J; bases not matched to a gene: 6. Germline CDR1 SNHLY, CDR2 FYNNEI. This CDR3 region has 14 residues. The CDR3 bases are TGTGCCAGCAGCCTGGGGACAGGGAGTCAGCCCCAGCATTTT. It codes for CASSLGTGSQPQHF.

The CDR3 nucleotides read TGCGCCAGCAGCTGGGACACCCCGCGGGATGGCTACACCTTC. Translation gives CASSWDTPRDGYTF. This sequence joins TRBV5-1 and TRBJ1-2, with a possible D match to TRBD1 (6 bases). Germline lookup yields CDR1 SGHRS and CDR2 YFSETQ. V shed 3 bases and J shed 6 bases, with 15 bases lying between them. This CDR3 has 14 amino acids.

The V gene is TRBV11-2, the J gene TRBJ2-1; 15 nucleotides agree with TRBD2. With 5 bases clipped from V and 2 bases from J, the junction kept 4 bases outside the gene matches. The length of the CDR3 is 17 residues. The germline V gene has CDR1 SGHAT and CDR2 FQNNGV. CDR3 protein: CASSRGLAGGTYNEQFF. The DNA for the CDR3 is TGTGCCAGCAGCCGAGGACTAGCGGGAGGGACCTACAATGAGCAGTTCTTC. Full variable domain (rest looked up from reference TRBV11-2 and TRBJ2-1): EAGVAQSPRYKIIEKRQSVAFWCNPISGHATLYWYQQILGQGPKLLIQFQNNGVVDDSQLPKDRFSAERLKGVDSTLKIQPAKLEDSAVYLCASSRGLAGGTYNEQFFGPGTRLTVL.

The chain couples TRBV7-2 to TRBJ1-5; TRBD1 matches at 8 bases. This CDR3 is 15 amino acids long. Per the germline V gene, CDR1 is SGHTA and CDR2 is FQGNSA. V was pared by 6 bases and J by 3 bases, with 7 bases of the junction left unmatched. This CDR3 is CASSFGQGSNQPQHF. As DNA, the CDR3 is TGTGCCAGCAGTTTTGGACAGGGCTCCAATCAGCCCCAGCATTTT.

The rearrangement joins TRBV7-2 to TRBJ2-3; D possibly corresponds to TRBD1 (6 bases). The V end was cut by 5 bases, the J end by 0 bases, with 9 bases between. The germline V gene encodes CDR1 SGHTA and CDR2 FQGNSA. There are 14 residues in the CDR3. The CDR3 region has the DNA TGTGCCAGCAGCCGGGACATTAGCACAGATACGCAGTATTTT. Translation gives CASSRDISTDTQYF.

This clone is classed as medium-sized. This chain connects TRBV6-6 to TRBJ1-4; maybe TRBD1 (6 bases). The CDR3 has 15 residues. V gave up 1 base and J gave up 8 bases, with 14 bases separating them. The V gene's germline CDR1 is MNHNY and CDR2 SVGAGI (reference sequence). CDR3 sequence: CASSYLIGQHEKLFF. DNA for the CDR3: TGTGCCAGCAGTTACTTGATCGGACAGCACGAAAAACTGTTTTTT.

This clone was observed at least ten times. The gene calls are TRBV5-6 and TRBJ2-7; D is ambiguous. CDR1 is SGHDT and CDR2 is YYEEEE in the germline V gene. The length of the CDR3 is 12 residues. With 3 bases removed from V and 0 bases from J, the gap between germline ends came to 4 bases. The CDR3 DNA is TGTGCCAGCAGCTCTAGCTCCTACGAGCAGTACTTC. Translation: CASSSSSYEQYF.

The chain employs TRBV7-9 and TRBJ2-3; 10 bases line up with TRBD1. V shed 3 bases and J 3 bases; nucleotides not matched to a gene: 6. CDR3 length equals 16 residues. Germline V gene lookup returns CDR1 SEHNR and CDR2 FQNEAQ (reference sequence). In nucleotides, the CDR3 is TGTGCCAGCAGCTTCCCCCAGGACAGGGGGACAGATACGCAGTATTTT. Translating gives CASSFPQDRGTDTQYF.